What follows describes a single T cell receptor (beta chain). The V end lost 0 bases, the J end lost 7 bases, and 7 bases lay between the germline ends. CDR1 is MNHEY, CDR2 SMNVEV, per germline (reference sequence). The CDR3 spans 13 residues. In the original workflow: Amplification with reference gene primers provided the estimates of nucleated cell counts. The table came from immunoSEQ multiplex PCR; TCRdb's copy has only in-frame clones and leaves some out. The V and J calls and clone size come from that table; D and trimming were worked out from the DNA. The sample holds a few hundred thousand clones; just under 90% are singletons and the top ten take 6% to 8%. This record belongs to a study of blood T cell repertoires in COVID-19. Study background: Acute and convalescent COVID-19 samples came from the United States, Italy and Spain. Nucleic acid was either cDNA or gDNA, and it came from T cells, B-cell-depleted T cells, or PBMCs.

Seattle's enrolled individuals joined amid active infection and were then monitored longitudinally. The sequencing input was peripheral blood. The receptor was isolated from a woman between 50 and 59 years old with COVID-19, enrolled during active disease. The chain combines TRBV27 with TRBJ2-1; D unclear. This CDR3 reads CASSLSEENEQFF. CDR3 nucleotides: TGTGCCAGCAGTTTATCCGAGGAGAATGAGCAGTTCTTC.